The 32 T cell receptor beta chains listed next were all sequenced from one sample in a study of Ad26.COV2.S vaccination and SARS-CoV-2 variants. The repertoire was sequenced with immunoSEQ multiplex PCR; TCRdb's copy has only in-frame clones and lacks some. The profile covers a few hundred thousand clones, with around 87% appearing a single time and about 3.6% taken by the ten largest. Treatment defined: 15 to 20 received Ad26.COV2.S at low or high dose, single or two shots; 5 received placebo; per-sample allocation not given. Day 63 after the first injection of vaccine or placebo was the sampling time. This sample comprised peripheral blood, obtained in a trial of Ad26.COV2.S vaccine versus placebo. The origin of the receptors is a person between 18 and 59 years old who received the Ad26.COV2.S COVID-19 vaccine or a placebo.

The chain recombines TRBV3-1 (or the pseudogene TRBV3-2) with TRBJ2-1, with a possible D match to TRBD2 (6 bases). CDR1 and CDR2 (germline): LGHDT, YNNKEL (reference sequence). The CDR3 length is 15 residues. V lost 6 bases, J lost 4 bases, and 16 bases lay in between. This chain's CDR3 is CASSHRDLTYNEQFF. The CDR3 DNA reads TGTGCCAGCAGTCACCGGGACTTAACATACAATGAGCAGTTCTTC.

The CDR3 here is CASSYDRRNYGYTF. DNA for the CDR3: TGTGCCAGCAGCTATGACCGGAGGAACTATGGCTACACCTTC. V gene TRBV5-4 combines with J gene TRBJ1-2, with D unclear. V dropped 3 bases and J dropped 2 bases, with 11 bases sitting between them. This CDR3 has 14 amino acids. From germline, CDR1 is SGHNT and CDR2 YYREEE (reference sequence).

CDR3 in amino acids: CASSFGQNQPQHF. As DNA, the CDR3 is TGTGCCAGCAGCTTTGGACAGAATCAGCCCCAGCATTTT. The rearrangement uses TRBV5-8 and TRBJ1-5, with D maybe TRBD1 (6 bases). The V and J ends lost 2 bases and 4 bases respectively, with 7 bases between them. The length of the CDR3 is 13 residues. Germline V lookup: CDR1 SGHTS, CDR2 YDEGEE.

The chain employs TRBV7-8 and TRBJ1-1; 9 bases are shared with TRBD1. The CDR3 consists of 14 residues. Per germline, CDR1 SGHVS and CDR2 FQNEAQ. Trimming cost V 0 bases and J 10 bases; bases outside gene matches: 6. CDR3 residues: CASSLAGTGWGAFF. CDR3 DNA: TGTGCCAGCAGCTTAGCGGGGACAGGGTGGGGAGCTTTCTTT.

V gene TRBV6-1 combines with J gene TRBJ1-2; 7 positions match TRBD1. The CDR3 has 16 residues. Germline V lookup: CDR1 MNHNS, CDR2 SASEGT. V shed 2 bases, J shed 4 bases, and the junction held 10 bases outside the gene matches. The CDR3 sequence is CASSERWGQLGYGYTF. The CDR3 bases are TGTGCCAGCAGTGAACGTTGGGGACAGCTTGGCTATGGCTACACCTTC.

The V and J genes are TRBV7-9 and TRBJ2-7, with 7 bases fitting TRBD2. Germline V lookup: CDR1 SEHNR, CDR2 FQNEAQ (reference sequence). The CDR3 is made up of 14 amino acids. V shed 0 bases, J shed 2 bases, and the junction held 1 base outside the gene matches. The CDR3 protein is CASSLAGGPYEQYF. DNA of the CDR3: TGTGCCAGCAGCTTAGCGGGAGGGCCCTACGAGCAGTACTTC.

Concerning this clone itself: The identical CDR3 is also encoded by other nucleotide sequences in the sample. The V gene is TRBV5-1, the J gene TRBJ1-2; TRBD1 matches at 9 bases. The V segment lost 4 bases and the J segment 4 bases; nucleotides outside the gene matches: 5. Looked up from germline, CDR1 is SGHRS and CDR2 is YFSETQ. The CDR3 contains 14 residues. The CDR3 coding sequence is TGCGCCAGCAGCCAGGGACAGGGTGGCTATGGCTACACCTTC. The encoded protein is CASSQGQGGYGYTF.

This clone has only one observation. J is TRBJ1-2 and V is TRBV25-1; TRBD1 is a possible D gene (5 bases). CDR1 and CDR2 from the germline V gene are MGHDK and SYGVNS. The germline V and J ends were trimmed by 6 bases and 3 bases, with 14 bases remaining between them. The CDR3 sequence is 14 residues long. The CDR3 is CASRGPPGDYGYTF. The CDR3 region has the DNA TGTGCCAGCAGGGGCCCTCCGGGGGACTATGGCTACACCTTC.

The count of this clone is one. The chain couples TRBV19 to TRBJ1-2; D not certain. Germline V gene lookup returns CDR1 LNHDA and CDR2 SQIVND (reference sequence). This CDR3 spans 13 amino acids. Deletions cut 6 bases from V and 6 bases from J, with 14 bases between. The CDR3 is CASRRGSGNGYTF. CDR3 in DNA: TGTGCCAGTAGGCGCGGGTCTGGGAATGGCTACACCTTC.

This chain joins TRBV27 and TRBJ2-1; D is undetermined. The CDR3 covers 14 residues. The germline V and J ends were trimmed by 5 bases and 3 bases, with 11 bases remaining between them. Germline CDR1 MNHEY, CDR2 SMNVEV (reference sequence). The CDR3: CASSVSNNYNEQFF. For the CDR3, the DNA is TGTGCCAGCAGTGTGTCTAATAACTACAATGAGCAGTTCTTC.

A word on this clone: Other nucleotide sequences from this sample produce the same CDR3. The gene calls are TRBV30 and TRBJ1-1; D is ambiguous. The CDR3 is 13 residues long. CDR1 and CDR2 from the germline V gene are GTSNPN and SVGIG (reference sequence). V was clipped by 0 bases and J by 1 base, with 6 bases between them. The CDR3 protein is CAWSVNRNTEAFF. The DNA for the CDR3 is TGTGCCTGGAGTGTAAACAGGAACACTGAAGCTTTCTTT.

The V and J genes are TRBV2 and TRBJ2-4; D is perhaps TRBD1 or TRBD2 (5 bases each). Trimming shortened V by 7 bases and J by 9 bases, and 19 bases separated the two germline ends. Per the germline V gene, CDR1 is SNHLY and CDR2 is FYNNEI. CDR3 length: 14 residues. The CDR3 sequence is CASIGDHGGSIQYF. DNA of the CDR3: TGTGCCAGCATCGGGGACCACGGAGGTAGCATTCAGTACTTC. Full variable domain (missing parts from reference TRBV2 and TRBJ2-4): EPEVTQTPSHQVTQMGQEVILRCVPISNHLYFYWYRQILGQKVEFLVSFYNNEISEKSEIFDDQFSVERPDGSNFTLKIRSTKLEDSAMYFCASIGDHGGSIQYFGAGTRLSVL.

As DNA, the CDR3 is TGTGCCAGCAGAGAAACAGGGTCCAGAAATCAGCCCCAGCATTTT. Protein product: CASRETGSRNQPQHF. This chain links TRBV7-2 with TRBJ1-5; perhaps TRBD1 as D (6 bases). Trimming took 6 bases from V and 4 from J, leaving 16 bases between them. This CDR3 region has 15 residues. Germline values: CDR1 SGHTA, CDR2 FQGNSA.

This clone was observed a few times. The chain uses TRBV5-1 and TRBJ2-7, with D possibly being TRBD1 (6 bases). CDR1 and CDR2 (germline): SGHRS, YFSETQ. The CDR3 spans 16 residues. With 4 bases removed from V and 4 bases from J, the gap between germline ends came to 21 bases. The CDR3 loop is CASSPTTGTPAYEQYF. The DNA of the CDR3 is TGCGCCAGCAGCCCAACCACAGGGACCCCTGCGTACGAGCAGTACTTC.

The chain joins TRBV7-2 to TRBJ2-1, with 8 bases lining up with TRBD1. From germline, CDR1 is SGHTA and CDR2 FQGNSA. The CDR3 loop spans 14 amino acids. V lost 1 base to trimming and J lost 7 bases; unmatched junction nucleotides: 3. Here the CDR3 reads CASSLGRTGNEQFF. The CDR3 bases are TGTGCCAGCAGCTTAGGCAGGACAGGGAATGAGCAGTTCTTC.

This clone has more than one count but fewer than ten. The CDR3 bases are TGTGCCAGCAGCGAGGGGACAGAGACAATTTACGAGCAGTACTTC. Protein sequence: CASSEGTETIYEQYF. The chain has TRBV9 and TRBJ2-7, with 7 bases lining up with TRBD1. Germline CDR1 SGDLS, CDR2 YYNGEE. This CDR3 region has 15 residues. After removal of 3 bases from V and 4 bases from J, the junction contained 10 bases not matched to a gene. The variable domain in full, completed from reference TRBV9 and TRBJ2-7, reads DSGVTQTPKHLITATGQRVTLRCSPRSGDLSVYWYQQSLDQGLQFLIQYYNGEERAKGNILERFSAQQFPDLHSELNLSSLELGDSALYFCASSEGTETIYEQYFGPGTRLTVT.

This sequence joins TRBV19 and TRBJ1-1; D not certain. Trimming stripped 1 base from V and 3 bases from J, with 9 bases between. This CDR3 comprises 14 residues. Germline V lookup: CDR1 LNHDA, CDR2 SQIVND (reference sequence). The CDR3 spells CASSIGGSDTEAFF. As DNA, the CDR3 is TGTGCCAGTAGTATAGGGGGAAGTGACACTGAAGCTTTCTTT.

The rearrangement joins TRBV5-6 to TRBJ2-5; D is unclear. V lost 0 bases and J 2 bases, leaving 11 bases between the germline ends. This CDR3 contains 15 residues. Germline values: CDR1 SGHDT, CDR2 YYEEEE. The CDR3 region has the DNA TGTGCCAGCAGCTTGGCCATAGGGTTGCAAGAGACCCAGTACTTC. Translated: CASSLAIGLQETQYF.

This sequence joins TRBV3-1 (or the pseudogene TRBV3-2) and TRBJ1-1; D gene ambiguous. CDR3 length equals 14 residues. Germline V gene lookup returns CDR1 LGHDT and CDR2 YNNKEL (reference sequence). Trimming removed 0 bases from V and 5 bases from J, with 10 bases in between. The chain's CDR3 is CASSQDRQITEAFF. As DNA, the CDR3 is TGTGCCAGCAGCCAAGATCGGCAGATTACTGAAGCTTTCTTT.

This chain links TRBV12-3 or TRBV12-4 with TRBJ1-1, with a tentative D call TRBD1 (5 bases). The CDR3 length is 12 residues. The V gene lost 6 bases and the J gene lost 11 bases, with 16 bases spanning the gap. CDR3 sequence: CASRPSSGRAFF. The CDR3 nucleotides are TGTGCCAGCAGGCCTTCCTCAGGGAGGGCTTTCTTT.

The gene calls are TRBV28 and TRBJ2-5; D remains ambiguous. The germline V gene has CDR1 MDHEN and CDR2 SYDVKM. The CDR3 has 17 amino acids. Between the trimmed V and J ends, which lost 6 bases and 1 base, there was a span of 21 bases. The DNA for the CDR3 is TGTGCCAGCAGCCTCTCCTTAGTTGACCACCTCCAAGAGACCCAGTACTTC. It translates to CASSLSLVDHLQETQYF. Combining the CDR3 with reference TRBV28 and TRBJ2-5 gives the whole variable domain DVKVTQSSRYLVKRTGEKVFLECVQDMDHENMFWYRQDPGLGLRLIYFSYDVKMKEKGDIPEGYSVSREKKERFSLILESASTNQTSMYLCASSLSLVDHLQETQYFGPGTRLLVL.

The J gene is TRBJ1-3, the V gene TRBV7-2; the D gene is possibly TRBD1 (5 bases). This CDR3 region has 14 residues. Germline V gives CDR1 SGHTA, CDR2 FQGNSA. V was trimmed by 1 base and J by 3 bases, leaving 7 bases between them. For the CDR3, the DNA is TGTGCCAGCAGCTTAGGACAGATTGGAAACACCATATATTTT. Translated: CASSLGQIGNTIYF.

The CDR3 DNA reads as TGCGCCAGCAGCCATAGACAGGGACAGGGAACCATGAACACCGGGGAGCTGTTTTTT. It specifies CASSHRQGQGTMNTGELFF. V is TRBV4-1 and J is TRBJ2-2; 9 nucleotides line up with TRBD1. This CDR3 has 19 residues. After removal of 3 bases from V and 1 base from J, the junction contained 12 bases not matched to a gene. Germline V lookup: CDR1 MGHRA, CDR2 YSYEKL.

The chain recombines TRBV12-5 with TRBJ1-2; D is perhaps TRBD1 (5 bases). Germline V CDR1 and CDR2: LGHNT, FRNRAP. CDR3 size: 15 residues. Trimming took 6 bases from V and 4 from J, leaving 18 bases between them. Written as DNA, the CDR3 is TGTGCTAGTGGGGGGGTGGCAAGTCCCCCCTATGGCTACACCTTC. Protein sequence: CASGGVASPPYGYTF.

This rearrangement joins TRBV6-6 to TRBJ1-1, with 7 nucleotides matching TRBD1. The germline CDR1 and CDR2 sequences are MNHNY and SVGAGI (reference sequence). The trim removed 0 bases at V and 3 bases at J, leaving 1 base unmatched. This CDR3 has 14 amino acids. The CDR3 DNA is TGTGCCAGCAGTTACTCACAGGGGTACACTGAAGCTTTCTTT. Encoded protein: CASSYSQGYTEAFF.

The CDR3 DNA sequence: TGTGCTAGTGGTTTGGTTCTGCAGGGCCGGAGCACTGAAGCTTTCTTT. It translates to CASGLVLQGRSTEAFF. The J gene is TRBJ1-1, the V gene TRBV12-5, with D perhaps matching TRBD1 (5 bases). The CDR3 consists of 16 residues. CDR1 is LGHNT and CDR2 is FRNRAP in the germline V gene. V was shortened by 0 bases and J by 4 bases, with 15 bases between the two germline ends.

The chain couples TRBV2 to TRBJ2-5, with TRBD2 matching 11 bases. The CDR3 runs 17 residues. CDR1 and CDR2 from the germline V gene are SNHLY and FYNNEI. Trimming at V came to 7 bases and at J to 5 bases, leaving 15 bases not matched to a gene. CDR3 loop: CASTASGRIGVRETQYF. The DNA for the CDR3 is TGTGCCAGCACAGCTAGCGGGAGGATCGGCGTAAGGGAGACCCAGTACTTC.

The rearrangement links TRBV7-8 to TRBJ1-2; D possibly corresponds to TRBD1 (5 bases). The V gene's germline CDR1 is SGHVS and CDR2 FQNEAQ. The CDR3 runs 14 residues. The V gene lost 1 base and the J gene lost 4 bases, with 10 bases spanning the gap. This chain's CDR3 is CASSLDGGAYGYTF. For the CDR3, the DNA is TGTGCCAGCAGCTTAGATGGGGGAGCCTATGGCTACACCTTC.

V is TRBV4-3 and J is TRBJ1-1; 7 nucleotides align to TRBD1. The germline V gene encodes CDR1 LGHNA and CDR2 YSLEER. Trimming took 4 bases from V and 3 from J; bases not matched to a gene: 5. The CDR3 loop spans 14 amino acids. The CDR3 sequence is CASSRLGTDTEAFF. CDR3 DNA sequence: TGCGCCAGCAGCCGGCTTGGGACAGACACTGAAGCTTTCTTT.

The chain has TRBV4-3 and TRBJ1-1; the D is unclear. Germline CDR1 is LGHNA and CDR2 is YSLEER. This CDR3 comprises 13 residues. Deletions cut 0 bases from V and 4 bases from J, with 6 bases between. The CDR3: CASSQDLSTEAFF. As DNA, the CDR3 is TGCGCCAGCAGCCAAGATCTTAGCACTGAAGCTTTCTTT.

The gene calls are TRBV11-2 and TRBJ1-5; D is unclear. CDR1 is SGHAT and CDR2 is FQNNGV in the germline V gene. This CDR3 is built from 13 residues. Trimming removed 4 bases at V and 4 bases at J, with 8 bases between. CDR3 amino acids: CASSWEGNQPQHF. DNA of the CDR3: TGTGCCAGCAGCTGGGAGGGTAATCAGCCCCAGCATTTT. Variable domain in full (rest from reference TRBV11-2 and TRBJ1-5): EAGVAQSPRYKIIEKRQSVAFWCNPISGHATLYWYQQILGQGPKLLIQFQNNGVVDDSQLPKDRFSAERLKGVDSTLKIQPAKLEDSAVYLCASSWEGNQPQHFGDGTRLSIL.

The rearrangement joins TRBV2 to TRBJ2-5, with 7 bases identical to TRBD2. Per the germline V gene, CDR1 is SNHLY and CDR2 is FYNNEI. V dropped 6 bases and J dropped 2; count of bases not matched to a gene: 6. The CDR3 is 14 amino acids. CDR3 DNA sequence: TGTGCCAGCAGCGCCAGCGGGAATCAAGAGACCCAGTACTTC. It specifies CASSASGNQETQYF.